A single sample gave rise to the 24 T cell receptor beta chains below, sequenced in a study of early T cells in non-severe SARS-CoV-2 infection. TCRdb reprocessed the 5' RACE reads with MiXCR, giving one entry per CDR3 protein. The table has roughly 55,000 distinct CDR3 sequences, 5.5% to 7.5% seen once. Sequencing used whole blood. These receptors originate from an adult who was a healthcare worker with PCR-confirmed SARS-CoV-2 infection or an uninfected control (not recorded which).

This clonotype was seen repeatedly, ten times or more. One end of the junction fails to match germline, which may point to a read error. The chain recombines TRBV3-1 with TRBJ2-1; no firm D call. Looked up from germline, CDR1 is LGHDT and CDR2 is YNNKEL (reference sequence). This CDR3 has 12 residues. The CDR3: CASSQGSWMVEF. CDR3 DNA: TGTGCCAGCAGCCAAGGGTCTTGGATGGTAGAATTC.

CDR3 sequence reads: CSVELGATQYF. CDR3 DNA: TGCAGCGTTGAATTGGGGGCGACCCAGTACTTC. The chain couples TRBV29-1 to TRBJ2-5; weak D call: TRBD1 (6 bases). Germline CDR1 SQVTM, CDR2 ANQGSEA. V was pared by 2 bases and J by 7 bases, with 8 bases between. CDR3 length equals 11 residues.

The chain joins TRBV30 to TRBJ1-1; D gene ambiguous. V was trimmed by 4 bases and J by 1 base, leaving 16 bases between them. The CDR3 loop spans 15 amino acids. The germline V gene has CDR1 GTSNPN and CDR2 SVGIG (reference sequence). The chain's CDR3 is CAWTTSLSTNTEAFF. CDR3 bases: TGTGCCTGGACTACCAGCCTTTCGACGAACACTGAAGCTTTCTTT.

This clonotype was observed a few times. V usage is TRBV4-2 and J usage is TRBJ1-1, with 7 positions matching TRBD1. The germline V gene encodes CDR1 LGHNA and CDR2 YNFKEQ. The CDR3 has 16 residues. The trim removed 0 bases at V and 4 bases at J, leaving 8 bases unmatched. The DNA of the CDR3 is TGTGCCAGCAGCCAAGAAGGGAACAGGGGTTTCACTGAAGCTTTCTTT. It encodes CASSQEGNRGFTEAFF.

CDR3 coding DNA: TGCAGCGCGACAGGTACCGGCTATGGCTACACCTTC. This sequence encodes CSATGTGYGYTF. The rearrangement joins TRBV29-1 to TRBJ1-2; possibly TRBD1 for D (6 bases). From germline, CDR1 is SQVTM and CDR2 ANQGSEA. V was pared by 7 bases and J by 4 bases, with 13 bases between. The CDR3 consists of 12 residues.

This clonotype was recorded many times. The CDR3 protein is CSARVVDSNTGELFF. In nucleotides, the CDR3 is TGCAGTGCTAGAGTAGTTGACAGCAACACCGGGGAGCTGTTTTTT. The J gene is TRBJ2-2, the V gene TRBV20-1; D might be TRBD1 (5 bases). Looked up from germline, CDR1 is DFQATT and CDR2 is SNEGSKA (reference sequence). V lost 1 base to trimming and J lost 2 bases, with 11 bases between them. The CDR3 runs 15 residues.

This clonotype appeared many times. The V call is TRBV5-5, the J call TRBJ2-2; 9 bases line up with TRBD1. The ends lost 0 bases at V and 8 bases at J; junction bases unmatched: 2. The CDR3 sequence is 14 residues long. Germline CDR1 is SGHKS and CDR2 is YYEKEE (reference sequence). CDR3: CASSLEDRGGELFF. The DNA of the CDR3 is TGTGCCAGCAGCTTGGAGGACAGGGGTGGGGAGCTGTTTTTT.

Only a few counts were recorded for this clonotype. This chain links TRBV9 with TRBJ2-3; D remains unclear. The CDR3 totals 16 residues. Trimming removed 2 bases from V and 1 base from J, with 14 bases in between. From germline, CDR1 is SGDLS and CDR2 YYNGEE. The CDR3 nucleotides are TGTGCCAGCAGCGTCAACGTAGCTCCCGGCACAGATACGCAGTATTTT. Its protein product is CASSVNVAPGTDTQYF.

In this sample, this clonotype turned up many times. The V and J genes are TRBV10-1 and TRBJ2-2, with TRBD1 as a possible D gene (6 bases). The CDR3 contains 13 residues. Germline V gene lookup returns CDR1 WNHNN and CDR2 SYGVQD (reference sequence). The V end lost 4 bases, the J end lost 6 bases, and 9 bases lay between the germline ends. This chain's CDR3 is CASSATGSGELFF. The CDR3 DNA reads as TGCGCCAGCAGTGCAACAGGGTCCGGGGAGCTGTTTTTT.

V usage is TRBV23-1 and J usage is TRBJ1-6; D uncertain. TRBV23-1 is an ORF, with its function uncertain. V was clipped by 6 bases and J by 13 bases, with 25 bases between them. This CDR3 region has 16 residues. The CDR3 spells CASSLKAQRWKIPLHF. The CDR3, as DNA: TGCGCCAGCAGCCTCAAGGCCCAAAGGTGGAAAATTCCCCTCCACTTT.

This clonotype was picked up many times. The chain carries TRBV4-3 and TRBJ1-2, with TRBD1 matching over 9 bases. The germline V gene encodes CDR1 LGHNA and CDR2 YSLEER. The CDR3 spans 19 residues. The V and J ends lost 0 bases and 2 bases, in that order; junction bases with no gene match: 13. The CDR3 region has the DNA TGCGCCAGCAGCCAAGAATTCGGGACAGGGAAGATAGAGAACTATGGCTACACCTTC. Residues: CASSQEFGTGKIENYGYTF.

This clonotype was recorded many times. This sequence joins TRBV3-1 and TRBJ2-5; the match to TRBD2 covers 9 bases. In germline, CDR1 is LGHDT, CDR2 YNNKEL (reference sequence). The CDR3 runs 13 residues. With V trimmed by 7 bases and J by 2 bases, 2 bases remained unmatched. In DNA, the CDR3 is TGTGCCAGCACCACTAGCGGGCAAGAGACCCAGTACTTC. Protein: CASTTSGQETQYF.

CDR3 DNA sequence: TGTGCCAGCAGTGCGGCAGCTAACACTGAAGCTTTCTTT. Residues: CASSAAANTEAFF. This chain connects TRBV6-4 to TRBJ1-1; D remains ambiguous. The V gene's germline CDR1 is MRHNA and CDR2 SNTAGT. The V end was cut by 4 bases, the J end by 2 bases, with 8 bases between. CDR3 length: 13 residues.

This clonotype turned up a few times. The rearrangement uses TRBV20-1 and TRBJ2-7; 8 bases map to TRBD1. The CDR3 runs to 14 residues. The V gene's germline CDR1 is DFQATT and CDR2 SNEGSKA (reference sequence). The CDR3 spells CSGRTGTVTYEQYF. In DNA, the CDR3 is TGCAGCGGACGGACAGGGACGGTTACCTACGAGCAGTACTTC.

This clonotype was counted many times. V and J are TRBV7-2 and TRBJ2-1; 8 bases match TRBD1. The length of the CDR3 is 15 residues. Germline V lookup: CDR1 SGHTA, CDR2 FQGNSA. The junction had 9 bases not matched to a gene; V was cut back by 5 bases and J by 6 bases. The CDR3 DNA is TGTGCCAGCAGCCCCGGACAGGGTACGGGCAATGAGCAGTTCTTC. Amino acid sequence: CASSPGQGTGNEQFF.

At least ten counts were recorded for this clonotype. This rearrangement joins TRBV10-3 to TRBJ2-1; maybe TRBD2 (7 bases). From germline, CDR1 is ENHRY and CDR2 SYGVKD. The CDR3 has 13 amino acids. V was cut by 5 bases and J by 7 bases, with 12 bases left in between. CDR3 DNA: TGTGCCATCAGTCAACAGGGAGGGAATGAGCAGTTCTTC. It translates to CAISQQGGNEQFF.

This clonotype was seen at least ten times. The J gene is TRBJ2-7, the V gene TRBV6-5; D possibly matches TRBD1 or TRBD2 (5 bases each). With 2 bases removed from V and 6 bases from J, the gap between germline ends came to 14 bases. Germline V gene lookup returns CDR1 MNHEY and CDR2 SVGAGI. The CDR3 has 14 residues. Here the CDR3 DNA reads TGTGCCAGCAGTTACCGGGGACGAACGACCGAGCAGTACTTC. This codes for CASSYRGRTTEQYF.

This clonotype was counted ten times or more. This rearrangement joins TRBV5-1 to TRBJ2-7, with D perhaps matching TRBD1 (5 bases). The CDR3 covers 14 residues. With 3 bases removed from V and 2 bases from J, the gap between germline ends came to 12 bases. Germline loops: CDR1 SGHRS, CDR2 YFSETQ. The CDR3 DNA reads as TGCGCCAGCAGCTCCGCCGACAGTGCCTACGAGCAGTACTTC. Translation gives CASSSADSAYEQYF.

Ten or more counts support this clonotype. This rearrangement joins TRBV7-2 to TRBJ2-3, with unresolved D. CDR1 and CDR2 from the germline V gene are SGHTA and FQGNSA. The CDR3 loop spans 12 amino acids. The ends were cut back, 5 bases at V and 2 bases at J, with 5 bases in the middle. The CDR3 reads CASSPYTDTQYF. CDR3 bases: TGTGCCAGCAGCCCCTACACAGATACGCAGTATTTT.

This clonotype came up many times. This chain uses TRBV30 with TRBJ1-1; D unclear. Germline V gene data show CDR1 as GTSNPN and CDR2 as SVGIG (reference sequence). V dropped 0 bases and J dropped 6 bases, with 17 bases sitting between them. This CDR3 comprises 15 residues. In DNA form, the CDR3 reads TGTGCCTGGAGTGTATCCCCGGACGGGGTGGCTGAAGCTTTCTTT. Translation gives CAWSVSPDGVAEAFF.

The rearrangement uses TRBV29-1 and TRBJ1-1; 7 nucleotides match TRBD1. The CDR3 covers 15 residues. Unmatched junction bases numbered 9, after V lost 4 bases and J lost 1 base. CDR1 and CDR2 (germline): SQVTM, ANQGSEA. The CDR3 nucleotides are TGCAGCGTTGTCCCCAGGCGGACAGGGAACACTGAAGCTTTCTTT. Its protein is CSVVPRRTGNTEAFF. Full variable domain (outside the CDR3, taken from reference TRBV29-1 and TRBJ1-1): SAVISQKPSRDICQRGTSLTIQCQVDSQVTMMFWYRQQPGQSLTLIATANQGSEATYESGFVIDKFPISRPNLTFSTLTVSNMSPEDSSIYLCSVVPRRTGNTEAFFGQGTRLTVV.

This clonotype was found a few times. Mismatch with germline at one junction end may stem from a read error. The chain couples TRBV19 to TRBJ1-2; D might be TRBD1 (6 bases). The CDR3 extends over 14 amino acids. Germline assignment: CDR1 LNHDA and CDR2 SQIVND (reference sequence). Here the CDR3 DNA reads TGCGCCAGTGTTGGACTTACTCAAGGGGGTGGCTACACCTTC. Its protein product is CASVGLTQGGGYTF.

The sample holds many counts of this clonotype. The V gene is TRBV19, the J gene TRBJ1-6; no firm D call. V was pared by 5 bases and J by 0 bases, with 8 bases between. CDR1 is LNHDA, CDR2 SQIVND, per germline (reference sequence). This CDR3 contains 15 residues. This CDR3 is CASSAISSYNSPLHF. For the CDR3, the DNA is TGTGCCAGTAGTGCTATCAGCTCCTATAATTCACCCCTCCACTTT.

This clonotype occurred many times. The chain joins TRBV14 to TRBJ2-2; no reliable D call. V gave up 1 base and J gave up 1 base, with 13 bases separating them. This CDR3 region has 17 residues. Germline CDR1 and CDR2: SGHDN and FVKESK. The CDR3 DNA reads TGTGCCAGCAGCCAAGGACGATTGACAAGGAACACCGGGGAGCTGTTTTTT. Protein sequence: CASSQGRLTRNTGELFF. The variable domain in full, with the rest retrieved from reference TRBV14 and TRBJ2-2, is EAGVTQFPSHSVIEKGQTVTLRCDPISGHDNLYWYRRVMGKEIKFLLHFVKESKQDESGMPNNRFLAERTGGTYSTLKVQPAELEDSGVYFCASSQGRLTRNTGELFFGEGSRLTVL.